This entry features one TCR beta chain sequence. This record belongs to a study of blood T cell repertoires in COVID-19. At the level of the study: The United States, Italy and Spain provided the acute and convalescent COVID-19 samples. Sample material is recorded as cDNA or gDNA derived from T cells, B-cell-depleted T cells, or PBMCs.

The germline V gene encodes CDR1 MNHNS and CDR2 SASEGT. The CDR3 sequence is 13 residues long. The V and J ends lost 3 bases and 6 bases respectively, with 9 bases between them. Some clones are missing from TCRdb's copy, which holds only in-frame ones; the method was immunoSEQ multiplex PCR. The data show over 90,000 clones, with 81% seen just once and 20% to 30% held by the top ten. The gene calls are TRBV6-1 and TRBJ1-5; D is possibly TRBD1 (5 bases). This clonotype was obtained from a man at least 80 years old with active or convalescent COVID-19. Sequencing was done on a sample of peripheral blood. CDR3 amino acids: CASSEGGGQPQHF. For the CDR3, the DNA is TGTGCCAGCAGTGAGGGGGGAGGTCAGCCCCAGCATTTT.